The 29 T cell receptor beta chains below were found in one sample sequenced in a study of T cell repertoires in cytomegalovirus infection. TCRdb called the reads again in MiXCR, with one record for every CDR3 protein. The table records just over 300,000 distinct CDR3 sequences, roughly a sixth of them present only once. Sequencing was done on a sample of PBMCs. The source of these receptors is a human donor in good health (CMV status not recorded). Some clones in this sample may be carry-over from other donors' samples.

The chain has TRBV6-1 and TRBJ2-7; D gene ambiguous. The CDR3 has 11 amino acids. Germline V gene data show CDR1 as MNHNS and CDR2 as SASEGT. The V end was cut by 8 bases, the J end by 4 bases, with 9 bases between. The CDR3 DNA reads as TGTGCCAGCCATTCTCGATACGAGCAGTACTTC. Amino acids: CASHSRYEQYF.

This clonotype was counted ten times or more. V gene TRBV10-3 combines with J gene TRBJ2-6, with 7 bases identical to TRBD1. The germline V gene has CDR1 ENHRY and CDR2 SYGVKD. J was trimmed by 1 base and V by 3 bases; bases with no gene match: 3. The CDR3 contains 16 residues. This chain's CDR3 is CAISDPTGSGANVLTF. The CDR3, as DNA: TGTGCCATCAGTGACCCGACAGGGTCTGGGGCCAACGTCCTGACTTTC.

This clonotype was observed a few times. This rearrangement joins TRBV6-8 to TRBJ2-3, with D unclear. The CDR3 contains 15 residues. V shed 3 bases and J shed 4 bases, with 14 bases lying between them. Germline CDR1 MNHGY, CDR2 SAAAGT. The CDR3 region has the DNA TGTGCCAGCAGTTATGAGCCTTCCCCCCCAGATACGCAGTATTTT. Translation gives CASSYEPSPPDTQYF.

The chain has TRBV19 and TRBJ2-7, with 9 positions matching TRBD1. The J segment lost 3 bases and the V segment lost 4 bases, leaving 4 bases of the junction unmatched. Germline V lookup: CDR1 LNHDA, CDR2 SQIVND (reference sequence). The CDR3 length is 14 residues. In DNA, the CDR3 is TGTGCCAGTAGTACGGGACAGGGTAACTACGAGCAGTACTTC. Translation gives CASSTGQGNYEQYF. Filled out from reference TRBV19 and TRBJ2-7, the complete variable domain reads DGGITQSPKYLFRKEGQNVTLSCEQNLNHDAMYWYRQDPGQGLRLIYYSQIVNDFQKGDIAEGYSVSREKKESFPLTVTSAQKNPTAFYLCASSTGQGNYEQYFGPGTRLTVT.

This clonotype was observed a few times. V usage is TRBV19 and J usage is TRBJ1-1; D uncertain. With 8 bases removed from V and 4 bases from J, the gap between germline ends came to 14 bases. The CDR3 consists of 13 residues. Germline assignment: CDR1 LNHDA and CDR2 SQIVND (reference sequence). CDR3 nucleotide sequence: TGTGCCAGTGTCCAGCGCGGGAGCACTGAAGCTTTCTTT. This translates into CASVQRGSTEAFF.

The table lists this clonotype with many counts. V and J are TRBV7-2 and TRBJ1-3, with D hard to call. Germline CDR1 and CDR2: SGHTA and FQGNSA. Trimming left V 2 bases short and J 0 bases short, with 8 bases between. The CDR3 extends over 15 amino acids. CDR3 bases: TGTGCCAGCAGCTTACAGGCATTCTCTGGAAACACCATATATTTT. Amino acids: CASSLQAFSGNTIYF.

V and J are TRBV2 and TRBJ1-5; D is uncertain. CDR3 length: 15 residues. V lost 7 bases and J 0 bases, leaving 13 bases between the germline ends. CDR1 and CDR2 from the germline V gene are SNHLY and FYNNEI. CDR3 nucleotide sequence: TGTGCCAGCAAGTTTGGCGGATATAGCAATCAGCCCCAGCATTTT. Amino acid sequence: CASKFGGYSNQPQHF.

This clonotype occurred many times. The CDR3 sequence is CASSLGGYNTDTQYF. CDR3 nucleotides: TGTGCCAGCAGCTTAGGGGGATACAACACAGATACGCAGTATTTT. V gene TRBV7-2 combines with J gene TRBJ2-3; D remains ambiguous. The germline CDR1 and CDR2 sequences are SGHTA and FQGNSA. CDR3 length: 15 residues. The germline V and J ends were trimmed by 1 base and 2 bases, with 10 bases remaining between them.

The CDR3 DNA reads TGTGCCAGCAGTGGGGAGAGGGCAATGTACAATGAGCAGTTCTTC. This codes for CASSGERAMYNEQFF. The V call is TRBV2, the J call TRBJ2-1; D possibly corresponds to TRBD2 (5 bases). CDR1 is SNHLY and CDR2 is FYNNEI in the germline V gene. CDR3 length: 15 residues. V was cut by 4 bases and J by 4 bases, with 14 bases left in between.

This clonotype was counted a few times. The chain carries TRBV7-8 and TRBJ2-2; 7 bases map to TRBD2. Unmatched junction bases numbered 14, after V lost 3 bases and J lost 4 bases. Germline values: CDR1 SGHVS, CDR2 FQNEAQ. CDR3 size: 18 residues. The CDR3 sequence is CASSFPSGVVLGTGELFF. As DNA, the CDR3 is TGTGCCAGCAGCTTCCCAAGCGGGGTCGTTCTGGGCACCGGGGAGCTGTTTTTT.

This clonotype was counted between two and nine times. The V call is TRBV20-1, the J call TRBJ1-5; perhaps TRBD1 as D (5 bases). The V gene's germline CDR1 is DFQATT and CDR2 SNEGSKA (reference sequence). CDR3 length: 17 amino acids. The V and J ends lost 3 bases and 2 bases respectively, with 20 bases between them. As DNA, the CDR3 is TGCAGTGCTAGTTCCGGGGGAGGGGCTCCGGGCAATCAGCCCCAGCATTTT. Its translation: CSASSGGGAPGNQPQHF.

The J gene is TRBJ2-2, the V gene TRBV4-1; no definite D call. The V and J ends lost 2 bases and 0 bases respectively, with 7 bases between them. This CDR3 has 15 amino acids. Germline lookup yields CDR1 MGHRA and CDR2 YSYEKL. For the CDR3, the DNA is TGCGCCAGCAGCCAATTCAGCTCGAACACCGGGGAGCTGTTTTTT. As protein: CASSQFSSNTGELFF.

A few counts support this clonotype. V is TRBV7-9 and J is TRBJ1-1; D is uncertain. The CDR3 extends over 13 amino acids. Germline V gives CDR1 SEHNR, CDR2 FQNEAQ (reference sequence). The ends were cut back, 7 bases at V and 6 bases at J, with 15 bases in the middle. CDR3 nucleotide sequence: TGTGCCAGCACCCCCGGAGTCCGCGCTGAAGCTTTCTTT. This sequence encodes CASTPGVRAEAFF.

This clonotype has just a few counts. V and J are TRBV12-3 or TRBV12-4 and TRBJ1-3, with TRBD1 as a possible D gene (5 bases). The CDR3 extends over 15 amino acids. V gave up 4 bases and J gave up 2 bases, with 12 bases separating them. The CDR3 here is CASSSPPGPGNTIYF. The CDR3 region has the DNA TGTGCCAGCAGTTCCCCGCCGGGACCTGGAAACACCATATATTTT.

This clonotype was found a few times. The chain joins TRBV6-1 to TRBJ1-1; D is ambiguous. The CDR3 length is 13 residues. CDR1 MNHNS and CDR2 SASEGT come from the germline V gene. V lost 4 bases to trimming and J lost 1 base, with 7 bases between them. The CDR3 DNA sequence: TGTGCCAGCAGTGTCCTCGGGAACACTGAAGCTTTCTTT. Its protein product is CASSVLGNTEAFF.

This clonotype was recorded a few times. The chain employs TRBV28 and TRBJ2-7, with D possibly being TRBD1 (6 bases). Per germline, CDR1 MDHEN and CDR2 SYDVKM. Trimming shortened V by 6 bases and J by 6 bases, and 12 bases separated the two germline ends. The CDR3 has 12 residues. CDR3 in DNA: TGTGCCAGCAGGAAGTACAGGGCCGAGCAGTACTTC. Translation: CASRKYRAEQYF.

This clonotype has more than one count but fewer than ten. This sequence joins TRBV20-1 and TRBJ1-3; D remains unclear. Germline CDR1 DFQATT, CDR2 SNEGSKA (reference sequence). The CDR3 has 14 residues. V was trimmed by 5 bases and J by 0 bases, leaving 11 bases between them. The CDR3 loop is CSAANWISGNTIYF. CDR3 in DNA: TGCAGTGCTGCGAACTGGATCTCTGGAAACACCATATATTTT.

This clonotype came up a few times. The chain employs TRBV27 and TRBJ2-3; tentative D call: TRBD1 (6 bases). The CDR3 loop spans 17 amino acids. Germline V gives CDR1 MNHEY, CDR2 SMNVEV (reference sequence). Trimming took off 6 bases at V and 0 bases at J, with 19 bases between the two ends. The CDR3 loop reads CASSRVFRGTSTDTQYF. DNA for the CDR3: TGTGCCAGCAGCCGAGTGTTCAGGGGAACGAGCACAGATACGCAGTATTTT.

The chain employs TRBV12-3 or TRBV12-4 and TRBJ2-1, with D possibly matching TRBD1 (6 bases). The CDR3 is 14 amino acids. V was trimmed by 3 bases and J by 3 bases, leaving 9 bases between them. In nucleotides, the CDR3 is TGTGCCAGCAGTTTCCGGGACAACTACAATGAGCAGTTCTTC. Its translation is CASSFRDNYNEQFF.

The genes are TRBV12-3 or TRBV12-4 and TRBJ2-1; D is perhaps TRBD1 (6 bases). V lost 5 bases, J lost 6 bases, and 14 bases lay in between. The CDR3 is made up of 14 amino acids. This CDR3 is CASSPQGSSNEQFF. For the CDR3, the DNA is TGTGCCAGCAGTCCGCAGGGGAGCTCCAATGAGCAGTTCTTC.

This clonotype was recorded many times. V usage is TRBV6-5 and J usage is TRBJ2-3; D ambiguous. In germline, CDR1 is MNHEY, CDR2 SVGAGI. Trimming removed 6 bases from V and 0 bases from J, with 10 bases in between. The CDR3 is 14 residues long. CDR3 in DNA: TGTGCCAGCAGACCCCTCGACAGCACAGATACGCAGTATTTT. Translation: CASRPLDSTDTQYF.

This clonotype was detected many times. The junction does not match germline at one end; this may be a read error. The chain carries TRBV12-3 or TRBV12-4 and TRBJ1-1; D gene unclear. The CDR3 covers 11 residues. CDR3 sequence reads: CASRVNSEAFF. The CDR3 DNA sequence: TGTGCCAGCAGGGTCAACAGTGAAGCTTTCTTT.

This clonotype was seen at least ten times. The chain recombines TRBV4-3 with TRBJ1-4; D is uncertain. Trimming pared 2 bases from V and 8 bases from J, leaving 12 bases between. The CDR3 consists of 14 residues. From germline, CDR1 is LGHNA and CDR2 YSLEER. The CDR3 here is CASSQNLGLEKLFF. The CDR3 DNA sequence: TGCGCCAGCAGCCAAAACCTCGGGCTGGAAAAACTGTTTTTT.

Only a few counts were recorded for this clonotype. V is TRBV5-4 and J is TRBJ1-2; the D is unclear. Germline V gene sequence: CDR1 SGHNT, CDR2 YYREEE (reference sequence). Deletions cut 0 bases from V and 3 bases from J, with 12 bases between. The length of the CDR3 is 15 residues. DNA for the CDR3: TGTGCCAGCAGCTTGGAACCGGGTGTACACTATGGCTACACCTTC. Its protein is CASSLEPGVHYGYTF.

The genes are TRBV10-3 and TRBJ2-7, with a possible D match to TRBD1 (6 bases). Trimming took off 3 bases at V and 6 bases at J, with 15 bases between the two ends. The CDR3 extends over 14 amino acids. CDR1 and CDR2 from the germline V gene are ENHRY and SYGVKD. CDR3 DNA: TGTGCCATCAGTGATTTACGACAGGACGGCGAGCAGTACTTC. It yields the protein CAISDLRQDGEQYF.

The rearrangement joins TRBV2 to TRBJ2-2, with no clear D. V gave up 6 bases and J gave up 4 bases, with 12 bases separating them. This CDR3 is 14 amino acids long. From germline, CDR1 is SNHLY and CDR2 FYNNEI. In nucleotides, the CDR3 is TGTGCCAGCAGGCTGGCGCAGATCACCGGGGAGCTGTTTTTT. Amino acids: CASRLAQITGELFF. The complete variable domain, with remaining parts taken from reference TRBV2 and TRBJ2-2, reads EPEVTQTPSHQVTQMGQEVILRCVPISNHLYFYWYRQILGQKVEFLVSFYNNEISEKSEIFDDQFSVERPDGSNFTLKIRSTKLEDSAMYFCASRLAQITGELFFGEGSRLTVL.

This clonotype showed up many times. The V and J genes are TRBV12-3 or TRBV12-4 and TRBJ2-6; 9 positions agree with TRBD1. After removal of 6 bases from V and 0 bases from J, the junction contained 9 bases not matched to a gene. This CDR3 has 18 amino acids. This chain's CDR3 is CASSPGQGFSSGANVLTF. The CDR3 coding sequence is TGTGCCAGCAGCCCCGGACAGGGGTTTAGCTCTGGGGCCAACGTCCTGACTTTC.

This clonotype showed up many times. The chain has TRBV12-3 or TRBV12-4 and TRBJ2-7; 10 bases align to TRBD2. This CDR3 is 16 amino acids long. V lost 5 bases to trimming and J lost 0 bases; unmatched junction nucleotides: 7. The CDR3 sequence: CASSPLAGVASYEQYF. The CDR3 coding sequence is TGTGCCAGCAGTCCTCTAGCGGGGGTAGCCTCCTACGAGCAGTACTTC.

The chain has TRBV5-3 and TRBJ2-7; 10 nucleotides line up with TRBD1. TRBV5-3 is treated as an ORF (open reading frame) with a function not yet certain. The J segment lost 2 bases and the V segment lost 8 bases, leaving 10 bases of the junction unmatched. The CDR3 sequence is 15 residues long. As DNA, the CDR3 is TGTGCCAGCAAACCGACAGGGGGCAACACCTACGAGCAGTACTTC. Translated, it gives CASKPTGGNTYEQYF.